The present T cell receptor beta chain was sequenced within a study of response to subunit inactivated influenza vaccine. V was cut by 6 bases and J by 4 bases, with 7 bases left in between. The CDR3 totals 12 residues. TCRdb re-called the RT-PCR reads with MiXCR, one entry per CDR3 protein. Of 500,000 to 550,000 distinct CDR3 sequences in the sample, roughly a quarter were seen once. The sample was also reused in another study, on T cells expressing NK-cell markers. That paper notes: UMIs were included in TCR beta cDNA generated by 5'RACE template switching. Repertoire data for TCR beta were derived from sorted T cells (CD3+CD56+NKG2C+, CD3+CD56+NKG2C- and CD3+CD56-NKG2C+).

The sample here was CD4+ T cells sorted from PBMCs, taken roughly 12 days after vaccination. The receptor comes from a man over 45 who received an inactivated influenza vaccine. The chain recombines TRBV12-3 or TRBV12-4 with TRBJ1-5; D gene ambiguous. CDR3 DNA sequence: TGTGCCAGCAGCAACATTAATCAGCCCCAGCATTTT. Amino acid sequence: CASSNINQPQHF.